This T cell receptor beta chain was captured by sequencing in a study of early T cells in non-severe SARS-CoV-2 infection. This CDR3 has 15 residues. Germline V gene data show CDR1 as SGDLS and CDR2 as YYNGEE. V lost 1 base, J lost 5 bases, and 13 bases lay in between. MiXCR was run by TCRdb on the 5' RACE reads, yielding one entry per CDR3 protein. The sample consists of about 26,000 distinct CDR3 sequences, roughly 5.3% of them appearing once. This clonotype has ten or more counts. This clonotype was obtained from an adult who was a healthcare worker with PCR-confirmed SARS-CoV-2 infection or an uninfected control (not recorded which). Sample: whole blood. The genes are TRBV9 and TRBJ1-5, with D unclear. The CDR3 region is CASSVSWSGDQPQHF. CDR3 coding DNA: TGTGCCAGCAGCGTAAGTTGGAGCGGCGATCAGCCCCAGCATTTT.